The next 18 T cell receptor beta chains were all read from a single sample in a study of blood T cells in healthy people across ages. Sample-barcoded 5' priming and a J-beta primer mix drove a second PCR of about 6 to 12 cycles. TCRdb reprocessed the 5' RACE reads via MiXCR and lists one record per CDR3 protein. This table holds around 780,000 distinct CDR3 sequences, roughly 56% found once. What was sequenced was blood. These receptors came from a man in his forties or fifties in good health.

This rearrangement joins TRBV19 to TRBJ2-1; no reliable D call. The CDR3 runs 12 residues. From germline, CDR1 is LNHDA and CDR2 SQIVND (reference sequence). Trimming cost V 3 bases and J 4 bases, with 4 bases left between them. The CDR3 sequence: CASSMKYNEQFF. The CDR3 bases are TGTGCCAGTAGTATGAAATACAATGAGCAGTTCTTC. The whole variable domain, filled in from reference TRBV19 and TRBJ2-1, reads DGGITQSPKYLFRKEGQNVTLSCEQNLNHDAMYWYRQDPGQGLRLIYYSQIVNDFQKGDIAEGYSVSREKKESFPLTVTSAQKNPTAFYLCASSMKYNEQFFGPGTRLTVL.

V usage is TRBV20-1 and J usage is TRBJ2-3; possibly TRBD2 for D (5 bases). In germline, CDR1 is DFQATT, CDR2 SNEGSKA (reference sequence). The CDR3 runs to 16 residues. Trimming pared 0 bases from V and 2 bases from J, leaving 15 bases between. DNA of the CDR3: TGCAGTGCTAGAGATAAGGTCCGGGGTCCCACAGATACGCAGTATTTT. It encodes CSARDKVRGPTDTQYF.

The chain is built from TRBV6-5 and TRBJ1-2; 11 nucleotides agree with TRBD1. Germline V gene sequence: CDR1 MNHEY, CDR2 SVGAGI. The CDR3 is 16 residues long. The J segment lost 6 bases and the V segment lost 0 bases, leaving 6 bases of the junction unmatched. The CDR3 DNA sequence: TGTGCCAGCAGTTACTCCCCAGGGACAGGGGGTAATGGCTACACCTTC. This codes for CASSYSPGTGGNGYTF.

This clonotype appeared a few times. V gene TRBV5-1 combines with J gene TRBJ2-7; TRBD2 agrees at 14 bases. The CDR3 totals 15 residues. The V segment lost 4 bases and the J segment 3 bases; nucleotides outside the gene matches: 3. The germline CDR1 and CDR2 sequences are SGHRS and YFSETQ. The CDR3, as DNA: TGCGCCAGCAGCGGGGGACTAGCGGGAGACTACGAGCAGTACTTC. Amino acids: CASSGGLAGDYEQYF. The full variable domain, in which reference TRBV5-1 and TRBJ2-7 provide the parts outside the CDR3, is KAGVTQTPRYLIKTRGQQVTLSCSPISGHRSVSWYQQTPGQGLQFLFEYFSETQRNKGNFPGRFSGRQFSNSRSEMNVSTLELGDSALYLCASSGGLAGDYEQYFGPGTRLTVT.

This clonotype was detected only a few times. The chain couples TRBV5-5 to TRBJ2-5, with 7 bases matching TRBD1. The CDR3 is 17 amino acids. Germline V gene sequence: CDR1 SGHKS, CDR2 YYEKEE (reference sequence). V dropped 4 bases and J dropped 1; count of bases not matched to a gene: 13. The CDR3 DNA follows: TGTGCCAGCAGCCCCCAGGGTATGGACAGGATCCAAGAGACCCAGTACTTC. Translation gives CASSPQGMDRIQETQYF.

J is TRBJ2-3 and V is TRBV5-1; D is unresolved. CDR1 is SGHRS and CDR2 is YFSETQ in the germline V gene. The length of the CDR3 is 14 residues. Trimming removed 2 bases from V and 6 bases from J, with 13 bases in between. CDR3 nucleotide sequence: TGCGCCAGCAGCTTAAATCCCCCGCTGGATACGCAGTATTTT. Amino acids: CASSLNPPLDTQYF.

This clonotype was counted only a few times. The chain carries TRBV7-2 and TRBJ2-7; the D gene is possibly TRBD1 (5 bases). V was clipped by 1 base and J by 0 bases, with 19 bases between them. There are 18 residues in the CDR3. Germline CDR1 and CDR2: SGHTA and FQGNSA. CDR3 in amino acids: CASSLGVSSRGYSYEQYF. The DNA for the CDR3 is TGTGCCAGCAGCTTAGGGGTTAGTTCTAGGGGATACTCCTACGAGCAGTACTTC.

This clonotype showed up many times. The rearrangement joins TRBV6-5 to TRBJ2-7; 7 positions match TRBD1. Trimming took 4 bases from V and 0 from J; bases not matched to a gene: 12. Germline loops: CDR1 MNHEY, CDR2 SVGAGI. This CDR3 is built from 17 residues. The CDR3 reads CASSFSMFTGASYEQYF. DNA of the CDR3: TGTGCCAGCAGTTTTTCCATGTTCACAGGGGCCTCCTACGAGCAGTACTTC.

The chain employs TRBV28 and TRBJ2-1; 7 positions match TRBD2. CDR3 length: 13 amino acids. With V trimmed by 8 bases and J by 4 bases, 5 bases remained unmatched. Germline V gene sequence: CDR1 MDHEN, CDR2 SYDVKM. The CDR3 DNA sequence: TGTGCCAGCGAGCTAGCGGTTTACAATGAGCAGTTCTTC. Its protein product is CASELAVYNEQFF.

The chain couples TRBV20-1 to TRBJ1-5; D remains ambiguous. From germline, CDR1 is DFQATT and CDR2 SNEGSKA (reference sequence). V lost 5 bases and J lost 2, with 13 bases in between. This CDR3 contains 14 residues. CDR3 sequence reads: CSAATHRGNQPQHF. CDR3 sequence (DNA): TGCAGTGCTGCGACTCACCGAGGCAATCAGCCCCAGCATTTT.

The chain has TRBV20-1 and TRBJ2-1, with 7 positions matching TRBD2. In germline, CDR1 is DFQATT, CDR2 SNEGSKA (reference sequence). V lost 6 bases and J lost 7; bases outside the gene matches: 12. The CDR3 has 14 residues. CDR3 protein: CSAPTPGGLNEQFF. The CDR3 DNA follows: TGCAGTGCGCCTACGCCGGGAGGACTGAATGAGCAGTTCTTC.

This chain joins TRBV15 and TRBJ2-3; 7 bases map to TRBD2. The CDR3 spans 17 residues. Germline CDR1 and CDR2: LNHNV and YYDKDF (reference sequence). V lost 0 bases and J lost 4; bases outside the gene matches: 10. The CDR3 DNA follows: TGTGCCACCAGCAGAGATCGACCCAGGCGGGAGTCAGATACGCAGTATTTT. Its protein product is CATSRDRPRRESDTQYF.

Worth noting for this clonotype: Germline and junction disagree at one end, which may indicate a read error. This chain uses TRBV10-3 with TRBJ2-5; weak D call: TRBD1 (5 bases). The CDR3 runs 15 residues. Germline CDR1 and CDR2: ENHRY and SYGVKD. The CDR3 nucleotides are TGTGCCATCAGTGAGTCCAGCCCAGGGCAAGATACCCAGTACTTC. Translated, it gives CAISESSPGQDTQYF.

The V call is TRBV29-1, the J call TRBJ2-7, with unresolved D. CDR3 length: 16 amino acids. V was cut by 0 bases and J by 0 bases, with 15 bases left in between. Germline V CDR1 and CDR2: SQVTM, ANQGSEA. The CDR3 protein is CSVEDHRRFTSYEQYF. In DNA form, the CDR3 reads TGCAGCGTTGAAGATCATCGCCGATTTACCTCCTACGAGCAGTACTTC.

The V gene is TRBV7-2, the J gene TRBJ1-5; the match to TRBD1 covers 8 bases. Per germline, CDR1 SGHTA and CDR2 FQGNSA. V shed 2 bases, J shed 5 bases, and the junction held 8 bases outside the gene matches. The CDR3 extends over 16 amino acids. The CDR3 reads CASSLSTGAIDQPQHF. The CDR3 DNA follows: TGTGCCAGCAGCTTATCGACAGGGGCAATTGATCAGCCCCAGCATTTT. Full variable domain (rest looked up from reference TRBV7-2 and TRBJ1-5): GAGVSQSPSNKVTEKGKDVELRCDPISGHTALYWYRQSLGQGLEFLIYFQGNSAPDKSGLPSDRFSAERTGGSVSTLTIQRTQQEDSAVYLCASSLSTGAIDQPQHFGDGTRLSIL.

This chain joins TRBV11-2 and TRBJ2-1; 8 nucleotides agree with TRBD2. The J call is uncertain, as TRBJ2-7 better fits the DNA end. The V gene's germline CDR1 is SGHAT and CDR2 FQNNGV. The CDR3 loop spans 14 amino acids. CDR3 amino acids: CASSGEREPYEQYF. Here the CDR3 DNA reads TGTGCCAGCAGCGGCGAGCGGGAGCCCTACGAGCAGTACTTC.

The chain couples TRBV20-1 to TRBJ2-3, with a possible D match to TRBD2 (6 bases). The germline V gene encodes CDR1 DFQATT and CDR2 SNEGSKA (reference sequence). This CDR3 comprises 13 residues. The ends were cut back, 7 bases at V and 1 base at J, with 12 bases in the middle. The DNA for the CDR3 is TGCAGTGAATCCGGGGGACGCACAGATACGCAGTATTTT. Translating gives CSESGGRTDTQYF.

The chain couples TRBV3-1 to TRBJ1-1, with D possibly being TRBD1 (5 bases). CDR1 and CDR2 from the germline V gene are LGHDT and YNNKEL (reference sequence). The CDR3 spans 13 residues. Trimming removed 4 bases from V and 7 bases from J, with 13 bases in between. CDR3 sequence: CASSPWGGSEAFF. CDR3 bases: TGTGCCAGCAGCCCGTGGGGGGGGAGTGAAGCTTTCTTT.